The clone carrying this T cell receptor (beta chain) was detected many times. Its cognate antigen is unknown. The record originates from a study of T cell responses to AZD1222 COVID-19 vaccine. Study-wide results and caveats: Females outnumbered males among donors, who were mostly white British; clonal diversity was possibly underestimated.

Second-dose timings of about 4 or about 12 weeks were pooled. Germline CDR1 and CDR2: MDHEN and SYDVKM. CDR3 length: 15 residues. The V and J ends lost 5 bases and 1 base respectively, with 13 bases between them. Assay used: immunoSEQ multiplex PCR; TCRdb lists only in-frame clones, some missing. The table lists about 100,000 clones, 70% to 90% of them singletons. The material was peripheral blood, obtained 28 days after the second AZD1222 dose. The source of this sequence is an adult who received the AZD1222 COVID-19 vaccine. This sequence joins TRBV28 and TRBJ2-3, with D perhaps TRBD1 (5 bases). The CDR3 spells CASSQGAGRTDTQYF. CDR3 sequence (DNA): TGTGCCAGCAGTCAGGGCGCTGGGCGCACAGATACGCAGTATTTT.